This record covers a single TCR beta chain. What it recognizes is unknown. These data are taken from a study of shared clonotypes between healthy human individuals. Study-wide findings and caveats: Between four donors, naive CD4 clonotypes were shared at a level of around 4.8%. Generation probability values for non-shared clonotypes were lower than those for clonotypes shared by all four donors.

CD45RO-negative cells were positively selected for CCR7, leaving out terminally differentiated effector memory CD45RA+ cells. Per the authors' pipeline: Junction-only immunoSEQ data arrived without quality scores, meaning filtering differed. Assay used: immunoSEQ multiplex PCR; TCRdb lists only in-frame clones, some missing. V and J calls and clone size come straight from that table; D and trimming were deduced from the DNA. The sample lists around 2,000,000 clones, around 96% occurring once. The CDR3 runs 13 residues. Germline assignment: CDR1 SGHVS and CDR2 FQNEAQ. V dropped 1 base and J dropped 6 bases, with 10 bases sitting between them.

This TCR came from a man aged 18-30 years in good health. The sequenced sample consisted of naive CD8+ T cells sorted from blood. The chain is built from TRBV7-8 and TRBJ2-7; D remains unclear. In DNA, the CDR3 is TGTGCCAGCAGCTTAGGGCAGGTAGGCGAGCAGTACTTC. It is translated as CASSLGQVGEQYF.